This TCR beta chain was retrieved from a study of blood T cell repertoires in COVID-19. Overall study: Researchers got acute and convalescent COVID-19 samples from the United States, Italy and Spain.

Produced via immunoSEQ multiplex PCR; TCRdb's table is partial and in-frame only. The table records under 250,000 clones, 80% of them present only once. Trimming took 1 base from V and 3 from J, leaving 9 bases between them. This CDR3 contains 15 residues. The germline gives CDR1 LNHDA, CDR2 SQIVND (reference sequence). This TCR was sampled from a woman in her 70s with acute or convalescent COVID-19. Sequencing was performed on peripheral blood. The chain uses TRBV19 and TRBJ1-4, with D hard to call. The CDR3 DNA is TGTGCCAGTAGTATAGGAAATAGCCCTAATGAAAAACTGTTTTTT. The encoded protein is CASSIGNSPNEKLFF.